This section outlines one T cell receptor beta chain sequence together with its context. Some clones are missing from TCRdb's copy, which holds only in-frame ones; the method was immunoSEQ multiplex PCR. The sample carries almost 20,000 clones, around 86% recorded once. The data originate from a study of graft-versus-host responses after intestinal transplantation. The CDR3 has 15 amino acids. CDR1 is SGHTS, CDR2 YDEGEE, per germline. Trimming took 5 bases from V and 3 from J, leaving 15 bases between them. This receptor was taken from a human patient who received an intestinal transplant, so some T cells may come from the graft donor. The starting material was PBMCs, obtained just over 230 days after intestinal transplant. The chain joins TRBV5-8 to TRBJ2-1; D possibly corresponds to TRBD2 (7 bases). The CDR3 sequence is CASRLRGAIYNEQFF. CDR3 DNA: TGTGCCAGCAGGTTACGGGGGGCGATCTACAATGAGCAGTTCTTC.